This T cell receptor (beta chain) was observed in a study of CD8 T cells in Susac syndrome (dated by TCRdb to the late 2010s). Turning to the overall study: Among the Susac syndrome patients who were sequenced, clinically active disease was present in about six and clinical remission was observed in under ten. At the time of blood withdrawal, Susac syndrome patients were either therapy-naive, taking corticosteroids (with some also receiving IVIg), or on IVIg alone. Whether CD8+ T cell activation and differentiation in Susac syndrome was antigen driven was tested using repertoire sequencing. Overall study outcomes, separate from this receptor: In patients with Susac syndrome, the CD4+ T cell repertoire showed no detectable clonal expansion. The number of individuals in the TCR sequencing and HLA analysis was acknowledged as relatively small.

Peripheral blood CD8+ and CD4+ T cells from healthy donors, Susac syndrome patients and multiple sclerosis patients were profiled by high-throughput TCR beta sequencing. Recently defined diagnostic criteria for definite or probable disease were met by the Susac syndrome patients. Bulk CD8+ and CD4+ T cells were purified by magnetic negative isolation, while CD8+ TEMRA cells were enriched using FACS. Blood was collected in EDTA tubes and processed within 24 hours, with PBMCs isolated through density gradient centrifugation. PBMCs intended for TCR sequencing were cryopreserved in liquid nitrogen and were subsequently thawed in a 37 degrees C water bath. The sorted or isolated CD4+, CD8+ and CD8+ TEMRA cells reached a purity of at least 90%. RNA was extracted using the RNeasy kit, and roughly 0.5 to 1 microgram was reverse transcribed with random hexamers. TCR beta CDR3 regions were amplified with the immunoSEQ multiplex PCR assay covering 54 Vbeta and 13 Jbeta segments. To correct PCR amplification bias, a synthetic template baseline was used for both primer optimization and computational correction. Regarding the original processing steps: Only productive sequences were kept, with reads annotated to V, D and J genes according to IMGT and analyzed in immunoSEQ Analyzer. Clonality was computed as one minus Shannon entropy normalized by log2 of the number of productive unique sequences. For each patient and control, public and private clones were evaluated within the 100 most prevalent clones. Clones were defined as Susac-specific if absent from the healthy and MS cohorts, from 1052 published viral clones and from other ImmuneACCESS disease sequences. The public sequencing data were trimmed at Q25 with fastp and processed into clonotypes with MiXCR by TCRdb, which kept only in-frame beta chains. Here each entry gathers all rows of one CDR3 protein and keeps the most common genes and DNA. TCRdb's processing, not the authors', yielded these V and J calls. A total of tens of thousands of distinct CDR3 sequences appear in this sample, 85% to 95% of them only once. The ten biggest clones cover about 0.52% of the sample.

For this clonotype: Its antigen is unknown. No per-base quality is available; no much larger clone lies one base away.

What was sequenced was CD4+ T cells from PBMCs. The TCR originated in a human donor with Susac syndrome.

The DNA sequence is as follows: TGTGCCAGCATGCCCACAGGGGTCTCCTACGAGCAGTACTTC. Translated, this is CASMPTGVSYEQYF. The V gene is TRBV6-5 and the J gene is TRBJ2-7, with 7 bases matching TRBD1. Via the germline V gene, CDR1 is MNHEY and CDR2 SVGAGI. V ends up 7 bases short and J 0 bases short, with an unmatched junction base count of 6. The CDR3 runs 14 amino acids, cysteine and phenylalanine included. The retained sequence is limited to the CDR3, 42 bases, with the frame set at the first base.